This T cell receptor (beta chain) appears in the sequencing data of a study of blood T cell repertoires in COVID-19. Study in general: The study drew acute and convalescent COVID-19 samples from the United States, Italy and Spain. Sources were T cells, B-cell-depleted T cells, or PBMCs; the material itself was cDNA or gDNA.

V was cut by 5 bases and J by 2 bases, with 13 bases left in between. Germline CDR1 is LNHDA and CDR2 is SQIVND (reference sequence). The length of the CDR3 is 15 residues. In the authors' methods: Amplification with reference gene primers provided the estimates of nucleated cell counts. The method was immunoSEQ multiplex PCR; TCRdb's version includes in-frame clones alone and lacks a portion of them. V and J calls and clone size are those listed in that table; D and trimming were worked out from the DNA. The sample consists of 250,000 or so clones, 85% to 90% of them appearing once. J is TRBJ2-1 and V is TRBV19; D is possibly TRBD2 (6 bases). Sequencing input: peripheral blood. This TCR was sampled from a woman in her forties who had recovered from COVID-19. The CDR3 nucleotides read TGTGCCAGTAGTCTTACTAGCAGCCCCTACAATGAGCAGTTCTTC. This sequence encodes CASSLTSSPYNEQFF.